The 10 T cell receptor beta chains below were found in one sample sequenced in a study of blood T cell repertoires in COVID-19. The method was immunoSEQ multiplex PCR; TCRdb's version includes in-frame clones alone and lacks a portion of them. Here the sample spans around 250,000 clones, over 75% being singletons. Sequenced input: peripheral blood. The receptors shown here come from a human donor in a cohort sampled during active COVID-19.

The V call is TRBV6-4, the J call TRBJ1-6; the D is unclear. V was cut by 10 bases and J by 0 bases, with 19 bases left in between. Germline-derived CDR1 and CDR2 are MRHNA and SNTAGT. The CDR3 covers 17 residues. The CDR3 DNA is TGTGCCAACCAACCCAACGGAGCTAACTCCTATAATTCACCCCTCCACTTT. It codes for CANQPNGANSYNSPLHF.

This chain connects TRBV4-3 to TRBJ1-2; tentatively, D is TRBD1 (6 bases). Trimming took off 4 bases at V and 7 bases at J, with 19 bases between the two ends. Germline CDR1 is LGHNA and CDR2 is YSLEER. There are 15 residues in the CDR3. As DNA, the CDR3 is TGCGCCAGCAGCCGGGAGTTAGGGGGTGTTGGTGGCTACACCTTC. It encodes CASSRELGGVGGYTF.

The chain carries TRBV19 and TRBJ2-3; weak D call: TRBD1 (5 bases). The CDR3 totals 13 residues. Trimming removed 3 bases from V and 5 bases from J, with 9 bases in between. CDR1 and CDR2 (germline): LNHDA, SQIVND (reference sequence). CDR3 nucleotide sequence: TGTGCCAGTAGTATTAACAGGAGAGATACGCAGTATTTT. It encodes CASSINRRDTQYF.

The chain joins TRBV6-5 to TRBJ2-3; 8 nucleotides agree with TRBD2. Germline trimming cut 9 bases from V and 3 bases from J; bases unmatched to any gene: 8. Germline V gene data show CDR1 as MNHEY and CDR2 as SVGAGI. The CDR3 is 14 amino acids. The CDR3 DNA reads TGTGCCAGTACTTTTAGCGGGGCAACAGATACGCAGTATTTT. Translated, it gives CASTFSGATDTQYF.

There are a few counts of this clone. This sequence joins TRBV10-2 and TRBJ1-4, with D tentatively TRBD1 (6 bases). Germline V CDR1 and CDR2: WSHSY, SAAADI. Trimming pared 8 bases from V and 3 bases from J, leaving 10 bases between. The CDR3 loop spans 13 amino acids. The CDR3 loop reads CASCGTPNEKLFF. The CDR3 DNA follows: TGCGCCAGCTGTGGGACACCTAATGAAAAACTGTTTTTT.

The V and J genes are TRBV6-5 and TRBJ2-7, with 10 bases that match TRBD1. Trimming cost V 6 bases and J 4 bases; bases outside gene matches: 6. Germline V gives CDR1 MNHEY, CDR2 SVGAGI. The CDR3 loop spans 14 amino acids. CDR3 DNA: TGTGCCAGCAGCGAGGGACAGGGGATTTACGAGCAGTACTTC. This codes for CASSEGQGIYEQYF.

The CDR3 loop is CASSPPGLGTSGGYEQYF. DNA for the CDR3: TGTGCCAGCAGCCCACCGGGACTGGGGACTAGCGGGGGTTACGAGCAGTACTTC. V gene TRBV7-9 combines with J gene TRBJ2-7; TRBD2 agrees at 14 bases. The CDR3 spans 18 residues. The germline CDR1 and CDR2 sequences are SEHNR and FQNEAQ (reference sequence). The V and J ends lost 5 bases and 4 bases, in that order; junction bases with no gene match: 13.

This clone has a count of ten or more. The chain combines TRBV9 with TRBJ2-3, with D possibly matching TRBD2 (5 bases). The CDR3 spans 15 residues. Per the germline V gene, CDR1 is SGDLS and CDR2 is YYNGEE. V gave up 0 bases and J gave up 1 base, with 9 bases separating them. DNA for the CDR3: TGTGCCAGCAGCGTAGTGGATAGCGGCACAGATACGCAGTATTTT. This translates into CASSVVDSGTDTQYF.

The V and J genes are TRBV5-1 and TRBJ2-5; D is perhaps TRBD2 (6 bases). Germline values: CDR1 SGHRS, CDR2 YFSETQ. V was trimmed by 6 bases and J by 3 bases, leaving 15 bases between them. The CDR3 length is 14 residues. DNA of the CDR3: TGCGCCAGCATTGGGGGAGGTAAAAAAGAGACCCAGTACTTC. This encodes CASIGGGKKETQYF.

The J gene is TRBJ1-3, the V gene TRBV7-2, with no clear D. CDR3 length equals 17 residues. V was cut by 1 base and J by 2 bases, with 15 bases left in between. In germline, CDR1 is SGHTA, CDR2 FQGNSA. CDR3 region: CASSLVAARVTGNTIYF. In DNA form, the CDR3 reads TGTGCCAGCAGCTTAGTGGCCGCTCGGGTGACTGGAAACACCATATATTTT.